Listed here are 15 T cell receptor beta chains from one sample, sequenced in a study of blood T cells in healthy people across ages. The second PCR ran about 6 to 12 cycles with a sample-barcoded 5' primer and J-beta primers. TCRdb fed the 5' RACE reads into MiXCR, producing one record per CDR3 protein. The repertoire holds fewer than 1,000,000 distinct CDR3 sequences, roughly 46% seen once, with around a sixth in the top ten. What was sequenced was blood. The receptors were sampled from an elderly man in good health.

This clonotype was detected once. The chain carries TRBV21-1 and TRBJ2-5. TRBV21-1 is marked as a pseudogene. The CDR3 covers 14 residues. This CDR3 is CASSFTHFDNQQYF. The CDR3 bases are TGTGCCAGCAGCTTTACCCACTTTGACAATCAGCAGTACTTC.

The CDR3 loop is CASSEVSDIVFYEQYF. DNA of the CDR3: TGTGCCAGCAGTGAAGTTAGTGACATCGTCTTCTACGAGCAGTACTTC. This chain connects TRBV25-1 to TRBJ2-7, with no clear D. Per the germline V gene, CDR1 is MGHDK and CDR2 is SYGVNS. There are 16 residues in the CDR3. The V end was cut by 2 bases, the J end by 3 bases, with 17 bases between.

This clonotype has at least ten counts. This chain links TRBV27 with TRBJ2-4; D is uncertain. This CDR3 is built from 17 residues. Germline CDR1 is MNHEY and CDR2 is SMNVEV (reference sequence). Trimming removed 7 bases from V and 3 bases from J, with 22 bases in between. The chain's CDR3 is CASTSFSMAAYKNIQYF. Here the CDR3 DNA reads TGTGCCAGCACAAGTTTTAGCATGGCCGCCTACAAAAACATTCAGTACTTC.

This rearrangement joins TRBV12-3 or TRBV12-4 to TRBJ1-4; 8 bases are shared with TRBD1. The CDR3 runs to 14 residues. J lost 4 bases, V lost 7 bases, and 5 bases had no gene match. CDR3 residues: CASTLTGVNEKLFF. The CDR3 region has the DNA TGTGCCAGCACCCTGACAGGGGTTAATGAAAAACTGTTTTTT.

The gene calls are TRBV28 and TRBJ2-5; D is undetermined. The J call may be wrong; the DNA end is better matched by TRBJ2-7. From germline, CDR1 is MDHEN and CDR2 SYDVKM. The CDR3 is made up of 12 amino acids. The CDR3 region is CASSSLHYEQYF. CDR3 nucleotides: TGTGCCAGCAGTTCCCTTCACTACGAGCAGTACTTC.

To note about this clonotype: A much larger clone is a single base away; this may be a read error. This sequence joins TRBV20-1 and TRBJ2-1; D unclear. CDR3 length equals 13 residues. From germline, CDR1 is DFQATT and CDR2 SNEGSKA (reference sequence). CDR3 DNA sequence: TGCAGTGCTAATAGAAACTCCTACAAGGAGCAGTTCTTC. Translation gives CSANRNSYKEQFF.

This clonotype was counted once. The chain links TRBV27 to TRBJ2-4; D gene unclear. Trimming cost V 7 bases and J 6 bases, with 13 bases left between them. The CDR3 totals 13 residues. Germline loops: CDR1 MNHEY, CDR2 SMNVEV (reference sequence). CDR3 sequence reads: CASTSRWGNIQYF. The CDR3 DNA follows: TGTGCCAGCACCTCGAGATGGGGAAACATTCAGTACTTC.

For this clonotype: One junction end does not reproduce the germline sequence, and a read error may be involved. In DNA form, the CDR3 reads TGTGCCAGCGGTGACAGGGGGCGAAGTAACACTGAAGCTTTCTTT. Protein product: CASGDRGRSNTEAFF. This chain uses TRBV6-1 with TRBJ1-1, with 10 bases aligning to TRBD1. CDR3 length equals 15 residues. In germline, CDR1 is MNHNS, CDR2 SASEGT.

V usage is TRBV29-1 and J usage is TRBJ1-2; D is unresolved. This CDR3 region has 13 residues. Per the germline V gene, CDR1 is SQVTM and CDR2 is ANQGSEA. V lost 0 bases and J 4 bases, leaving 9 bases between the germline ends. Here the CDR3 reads CSVEDPQSYGYTF. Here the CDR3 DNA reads TGCAGCGTTGAAGATCCCCAAAGCTATGGCTACACCTTC.

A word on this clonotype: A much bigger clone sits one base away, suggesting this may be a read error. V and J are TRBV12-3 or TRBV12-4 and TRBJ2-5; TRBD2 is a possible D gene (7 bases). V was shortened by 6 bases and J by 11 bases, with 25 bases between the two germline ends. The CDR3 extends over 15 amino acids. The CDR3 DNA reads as TGTGCCAGCAGCACAGAGGGGGGGAGGGACAATGAGCAGTACTTC. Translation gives CASSTEGGRDNEQYF.

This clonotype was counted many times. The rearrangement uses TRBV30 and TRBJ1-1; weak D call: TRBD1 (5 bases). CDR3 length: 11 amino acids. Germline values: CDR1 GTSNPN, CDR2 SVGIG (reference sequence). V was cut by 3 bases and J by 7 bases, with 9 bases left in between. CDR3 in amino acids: CAWRDGGEAFF. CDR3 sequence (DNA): TGTGCCTGGAGAGACGGGGGTGAAGCTTTCTTT.

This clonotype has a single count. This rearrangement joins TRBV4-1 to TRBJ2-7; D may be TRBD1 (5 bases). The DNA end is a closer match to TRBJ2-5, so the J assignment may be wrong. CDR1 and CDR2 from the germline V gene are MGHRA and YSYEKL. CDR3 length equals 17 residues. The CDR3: CASSQSHAAGQRETQYF. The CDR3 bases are TGCGCCAGCAGCCAATCCCACGCGGCAGGGCAACGAGAGACCCAGTACTTC.

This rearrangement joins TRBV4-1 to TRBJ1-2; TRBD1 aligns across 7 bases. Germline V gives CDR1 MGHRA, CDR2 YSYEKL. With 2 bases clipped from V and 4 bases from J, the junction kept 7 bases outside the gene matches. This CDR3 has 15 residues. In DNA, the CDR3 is TGCGCCAGCAGCCAACCGACAGGGCTAGCCTATGGCTACACCTTC. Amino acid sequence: CASSQPTGLAYGYTF.

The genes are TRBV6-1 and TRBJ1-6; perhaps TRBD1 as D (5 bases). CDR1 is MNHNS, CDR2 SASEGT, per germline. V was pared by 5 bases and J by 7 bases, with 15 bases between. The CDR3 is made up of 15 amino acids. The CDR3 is CASSLSEGLNSPLHF. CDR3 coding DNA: TGTGCCAGCAGTCTTTCGGAGGGACTCAATTCACCCCTCCACTTT.

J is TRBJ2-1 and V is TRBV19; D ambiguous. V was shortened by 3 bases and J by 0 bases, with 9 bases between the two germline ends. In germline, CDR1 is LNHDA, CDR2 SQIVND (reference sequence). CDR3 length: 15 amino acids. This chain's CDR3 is CASSMFERSYNEQFF. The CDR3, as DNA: TGTGCCAGTAGTATGTTTGAGCGCTCCTACAATGAGCAGTTCTTC.